These T cell receptor beta chains were read from a single sample in a study of blood T cell repertoires in COVID-19. Produced via immunoSEQ multiplex PCR; TCRdb's table is partial and in-frame only. Of about 160,000 clones listed, approximately 84% were seen once; the top ten hold 14%. What was sequenced was peripheral blood. The receptor source for this set is a woman at least 80 years old with acute or convalescent COVID-19. The CDR3 runs from the conserved cysteine through the conserved F or W. A D gene is named only where the DNA matches it firmly. Clone size is stated in some rows and not others, as once, few, many or a class when expanded.

size: -; D: -; J: TRBJ1-3; length: 16; V: TRBV24-1; CDR3: CATSDPTSGTGNTIYF; DNA: TGTGCCACCAGTGACCCCACCTCAGGTACTGGAAACACCATATATTTT
size: few; D: -; J: TRBJ1-1; length: 14; V: TRBV13; CDR3: CASSARTSNTEAFF; DNA: TGTGCCAGCAGCGCCCGAACATCGAACACTGAAGCTTTCTTT
size: -; D: TRBD1; J: TRBJ2-7; length: 14; V: TRBV2; CDR3: CASSGQGPLSEQYF; DNA: TGTGCCAGCAGTGGACAGGGGCCCTTGTCCGAGCAGTACTTC
size: -; D: TRBD2; J: TRBJ2-7; length: 13; V: TRBV30; CDR3: CAWSRGEGYEQYF; DNA: TGTGCCTGGTCTCGGGGGGAGGGCTACGAGCAGTACTTC
size: -; D: -; J: TRBJ1-3; length: 15; V: TRBV19; CDR3: CASSIYSLSGNTIYF; DNA: TGTGCCAGTAGTATTTACAGTCTCTCTGGAAACACCATATATTTT
size: many; D: -; J: TRBJ1-2; length: 13; V: TRBV12-1; CDR3: CASSFRRDYGYTF; DNA: TGTGCCAGCAGCTTTCGCAGGGACTATGGCTACACCTTC
size: -; D: -; J: TRBJ1-5; length: 14; V: TRBV28; CDR3: CASSFPTAAQPQHF; DNA: TGTGCCAGCAGTTTTCCGACAGCCGCCCAGCCCCAGCATTTT
size: -; D: -; J: TRBJ2-2; length: 15; V: TRBV5-1; CDR3: CASSLAGFEAGELFF; DNA: TGCGCCAGCAGCTTGGCCGGTTTCGAAGCCGGGGAGCTGTTTTTT
size: once; D: -; J: TRBJ2-3; length: 13; V: TRBV6-5; CDR3: CASSYSYTDTQYF; DNA: TGTGCCAGCAGTTACTCTTACACAGATACGCAGTATTTT
size: -; D: -; J: TRBJ1-1; length: 13; V: TRBV7-9; CDR3: CASSLSQNTEAFF; DNA: TGTGCCAGCAGCTTAAGCCAGAACACTGAAGCTTTCTTT
size: once; D: -; J: TRBJ2-1; length: 11; V: TRBV20-1; CDR3: CSVTGINEQFF; DNA: TGCAGTGTTACAGGGATTAATGAGCAGTTCTTC